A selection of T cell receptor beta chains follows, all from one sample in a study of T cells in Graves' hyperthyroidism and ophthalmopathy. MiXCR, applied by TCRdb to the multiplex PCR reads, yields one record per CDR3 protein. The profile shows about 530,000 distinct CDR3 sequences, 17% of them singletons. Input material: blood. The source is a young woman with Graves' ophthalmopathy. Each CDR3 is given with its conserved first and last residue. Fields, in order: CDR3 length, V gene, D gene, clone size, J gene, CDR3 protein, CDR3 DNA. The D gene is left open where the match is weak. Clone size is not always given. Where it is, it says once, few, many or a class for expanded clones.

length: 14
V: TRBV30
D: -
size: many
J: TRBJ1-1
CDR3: CAWRSRVPTFEAFF
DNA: TGTGCCTGGAGGAGCAGGGTTCCCACCTTTGAAGCTTTCTTT

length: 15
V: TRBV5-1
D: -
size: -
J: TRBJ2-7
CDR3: CASNNDGTPIYEQYF
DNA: TGCGCCAGCAACAACGACGGGACTCCCATCTACGAGCAGTACTTC

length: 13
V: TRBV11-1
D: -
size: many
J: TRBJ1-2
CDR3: CASSPRTMERYTF
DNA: TGTGCCAGCAGCCCAAGAACCATGGAGAGGTACACCTTC

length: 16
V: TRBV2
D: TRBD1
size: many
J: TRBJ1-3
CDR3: CASSEGSGGTGNTIYF
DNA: TGTGCCAGCAGTGAGGGGTCAGGGGGCACTGGAAACACCATATATTTT

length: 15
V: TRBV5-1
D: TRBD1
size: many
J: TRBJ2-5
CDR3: CASSLDRGYQETQYF
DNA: TGCGCCAGCAGCTTGGACAGGGGGTACCAAGAGACCCAGTACTTC

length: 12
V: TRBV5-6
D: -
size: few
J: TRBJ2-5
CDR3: CASSLEARHQYF
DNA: TGTGCCAGCAGCTTGGAGGCTAGGCATCAGTACTTC

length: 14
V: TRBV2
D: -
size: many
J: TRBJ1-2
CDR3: CASSEDVGGGGYTF
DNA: TGTGCCAGCAGTGAAGATGTCGGAGGTGGTGGCTACACCTTC

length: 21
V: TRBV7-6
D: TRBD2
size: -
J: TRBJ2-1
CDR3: CASSEPPAGTSGMSSYNEQFF
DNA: TGTGCCAGCAGCGAACCGCCGGCAGGGACTAGCGGTATGAGCTCCTACAATGAGCAGTTCTTC

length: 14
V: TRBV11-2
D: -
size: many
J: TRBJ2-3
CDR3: CASKSAPSTDTQYF
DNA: TGTGCCAGCAAAAGCGCCCCTAGCACAGATACGCAGTATTTT

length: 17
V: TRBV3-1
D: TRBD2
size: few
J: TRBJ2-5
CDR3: CASSHKLGLADQETQYF
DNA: TGTGCCAGCAGCCACAAGTTAGGACTAGCGGACCAAGAGACCCAGTACTTC

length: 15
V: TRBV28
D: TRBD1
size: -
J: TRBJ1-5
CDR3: CASSLKGAGSQPQHF
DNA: TGTGCCAGCAGTTTAAAGGGGGCAGGGAGTCAGCCCCAGCATTTT

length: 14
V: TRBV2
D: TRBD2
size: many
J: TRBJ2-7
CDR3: CASTFGRGSYEQYF
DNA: TGTGCCAGCACCTTCGGGAGGGGAAGCTACGAGCAGTACTTC

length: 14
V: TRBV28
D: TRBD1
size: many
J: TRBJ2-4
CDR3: CASSPGQGANIQYF
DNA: TGTGCCAGCAGCCCGGGACAGGGGGCGAACATTCAGTACTTC

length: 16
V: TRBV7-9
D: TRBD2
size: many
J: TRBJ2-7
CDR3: CASSQGLAGGTYEQYF
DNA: TGTGCCAGCAGCCAGGGACTAGCGGGAGGCACCTACGAGCAGTACTTC

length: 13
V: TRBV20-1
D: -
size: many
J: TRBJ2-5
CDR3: CSARGVPQETQYF
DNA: TGCAGTGCTAGGGGGGTCCCCCAAGAGACCCAGTACTTC

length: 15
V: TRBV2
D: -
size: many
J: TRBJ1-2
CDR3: CASSPDGGSMRGYTF
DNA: TGTGCCAGCAGTCCCGACGGGGGGTCGATGAGAGGCTACACCTTC

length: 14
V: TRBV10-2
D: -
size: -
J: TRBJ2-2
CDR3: CASSESQNTGELFF
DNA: TGCGCCAGCAGTGAGTCTCAAAACACCGGGGAGCTGTTTTTT

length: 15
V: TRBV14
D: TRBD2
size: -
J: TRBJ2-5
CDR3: CASSLLAGQKETQYF
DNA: TGTGCCAGCAGTCTTTTAGCGGGACAAAAGGAGACCCAGTACTTC

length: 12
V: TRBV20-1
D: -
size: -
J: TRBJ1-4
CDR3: CSASRAAGQLFF
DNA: TGCAGTGCTAGTCGAGCGGCAGGGCAACTGTTTTTT

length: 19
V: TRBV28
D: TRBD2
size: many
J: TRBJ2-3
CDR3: CASSLLTIRRLAGADTQYF
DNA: TGTGCCAGCAGCTTACTGACCATTAGAAGACTAGCGGGGGCAGATACGCAGTATTTT

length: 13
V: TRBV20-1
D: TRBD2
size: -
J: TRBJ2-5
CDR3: CSADGGDWQTQYF
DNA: TGCAGTGCGGACGGGGGGGATTGGCAGACCCAGTACTTC

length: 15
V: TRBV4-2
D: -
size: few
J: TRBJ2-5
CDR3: CASSQDGGLQETQYF
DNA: TGTGCCAGCAGCCAAGACGGTGGACTCCAAGAGACCCAGTACTTC

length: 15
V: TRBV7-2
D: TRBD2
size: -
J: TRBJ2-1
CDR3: CASRVRTSDKGEQFF
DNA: TGTGCCAGCAGGGTCAGGACTAGCGATAAAGGTGAGCAGTTCTTC

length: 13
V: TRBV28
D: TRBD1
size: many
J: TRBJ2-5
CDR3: CASRDRNQETQYF
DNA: TGTGCCAGCAGGGACAGGAATCAAGAGACCCAGTACTTC

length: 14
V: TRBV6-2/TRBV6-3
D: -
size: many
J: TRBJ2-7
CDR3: CASSYDNNGWEQYF
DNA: TGTGCCAGCAGTTACGACAATAATGGATGGGAGCAGTACTTC

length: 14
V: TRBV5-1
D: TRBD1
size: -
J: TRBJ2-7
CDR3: CASSVGQGAGEQYF
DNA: TGCGCCAGCAGCGTTGGACAGGGGGCGGGCGAGCAGTACTTC

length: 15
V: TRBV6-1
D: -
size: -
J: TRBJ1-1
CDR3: CASSELGTTWGEAFF
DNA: TGTGCCAGCAGTGAACTTGGGACAACCTGGGGTGAAGCTTTCTTT

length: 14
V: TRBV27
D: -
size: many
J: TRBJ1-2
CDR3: CASSFKGFNYGYTF
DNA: TGTGCCAGCAGTTTCAAGGGGTTTAACTATGGCTACACCTTC

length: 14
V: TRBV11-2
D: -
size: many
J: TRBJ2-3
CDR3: CASSRGRGGDTQYF
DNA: TGTGCCAGCAGCAGGGGCAGGGGAGGAGATACGCAGTATTTT

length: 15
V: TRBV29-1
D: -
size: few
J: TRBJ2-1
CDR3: CSVESSLSSYNEQFF
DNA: TGCAGCGTTGAGTCTAGTCTGAGCTCCTACAATGAGCAGTTCTTC

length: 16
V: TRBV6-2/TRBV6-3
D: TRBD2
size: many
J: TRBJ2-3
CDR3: CASRGTSGGVTDTQYF
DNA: TGTGCCAGCAGAGGGACTAGCGGGGGGGTGACAGATACGCAGTATTTT

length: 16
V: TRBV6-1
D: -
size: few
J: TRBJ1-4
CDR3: CATSLHTGRGGEKLFF
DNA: TGTGCCACCTCCCTCCATACGGGGCGAGGGGGGGAAAAACTGTTTTTT

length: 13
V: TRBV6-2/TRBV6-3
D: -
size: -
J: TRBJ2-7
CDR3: CATSQKETYEQYF
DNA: TGTGCCACCTCACAGAAGGAGACCTACGAGCAGTACTTC

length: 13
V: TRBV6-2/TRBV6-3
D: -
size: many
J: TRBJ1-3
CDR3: CASSTLRGNTIYF
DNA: TGTGCCAGCAGCACACTGCGTGGAAACACCATATATTTT

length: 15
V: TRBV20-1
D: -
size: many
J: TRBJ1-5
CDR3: CSALAGGRFNQPQHF
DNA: TGCAGTGCTTTGGCGGGGGGCAGGTTCAATCAGCCCCAGCATTTT

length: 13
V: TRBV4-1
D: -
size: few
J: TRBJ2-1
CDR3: CASSQGGLPEQFF
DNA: TGCGCCAGCAGCCAAGGAGGGCTACCAGAGCAGTTCTTC

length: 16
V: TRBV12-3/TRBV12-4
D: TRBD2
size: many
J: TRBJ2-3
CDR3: CASSSGGSIGTDTQYF
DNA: TGTGCCAGCAGTAGCGGGGGGTCTATTGGCACAGATACGCAGTATTTT

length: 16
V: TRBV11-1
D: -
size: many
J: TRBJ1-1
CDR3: CASSSTPANMNTEAFF
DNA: TGTGCCAGCAGCTCCACCCCCGCGAACATGAACACTGAAGCTTTCTTT

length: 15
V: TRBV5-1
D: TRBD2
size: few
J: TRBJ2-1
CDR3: CASSLDGRTYNEQFF
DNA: TGCGCCAGCAGCTTGGACGGGAGGACCTACAATGAGCAGTTCTTC

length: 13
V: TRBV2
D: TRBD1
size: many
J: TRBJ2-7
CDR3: CASSRTGAHEQYF
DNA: TGTGCCAGCAGTCGGACAGGAGCTCACGAGCAGTACTTC

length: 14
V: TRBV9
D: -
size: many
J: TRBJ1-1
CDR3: CASSVERMGTEAFF
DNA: TGTGCCAGCAGCGTAGAAAGGATGGGCACTGAAGCTTTCTTT

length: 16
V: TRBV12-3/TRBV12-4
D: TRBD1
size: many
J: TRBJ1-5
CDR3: CASSLKGARQHQPQHF
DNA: TGTGCCAGCAGTTTGAAGGGGGCTCGGCAACATCAGCCCCAGCATTTT

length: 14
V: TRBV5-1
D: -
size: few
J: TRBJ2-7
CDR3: CASSQGLLGDEQYF
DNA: TGCGCCAGCAGCCAGGGACTTTTGGGGGACGAGCAGTACTTC

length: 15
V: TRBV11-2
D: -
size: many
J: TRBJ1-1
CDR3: CASSPEKGPNTEAFF
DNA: TGTGCCAGCAGCCCAGAAAAGGGGCCCAACACTGAAGCTTTCTTT